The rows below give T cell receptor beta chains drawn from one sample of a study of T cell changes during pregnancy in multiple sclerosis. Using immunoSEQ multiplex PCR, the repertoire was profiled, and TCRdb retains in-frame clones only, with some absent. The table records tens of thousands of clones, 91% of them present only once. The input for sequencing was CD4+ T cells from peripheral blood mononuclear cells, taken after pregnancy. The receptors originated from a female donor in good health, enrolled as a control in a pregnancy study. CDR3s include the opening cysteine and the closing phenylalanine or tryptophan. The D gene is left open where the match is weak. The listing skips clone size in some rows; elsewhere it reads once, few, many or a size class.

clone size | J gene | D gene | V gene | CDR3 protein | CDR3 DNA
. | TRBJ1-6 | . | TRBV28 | CASSPEAGSPLHF | TGTGCCAGCAGTCCCGAGGCAGGGTCACCCCTCCACTTT
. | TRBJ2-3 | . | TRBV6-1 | CASSEAPGDTQYF | TGTGCCAGCAGTGAAGCTCCGGGGGATACGCAGTATTTT
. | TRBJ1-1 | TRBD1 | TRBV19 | CASSPDRGYTEAFF | TGTGCCAGTAGTCCGGACAGGGGGTACACTGAAGCTTTCTTT
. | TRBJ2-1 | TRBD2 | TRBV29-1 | CSASGTSDNEQFF | TGCAGCGCATCCGGGACTAGCGACAATGAGCAGTTCTTC
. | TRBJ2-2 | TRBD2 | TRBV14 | CASSQRGDDTGELFF | TGTGCCAGCAGCCAGCGGGGGGACGACACCGGGGAGCTGTTTTTT
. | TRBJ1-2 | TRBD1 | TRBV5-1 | CASSPTSGGYDGYTF | TGCGCCAGCAGCCCGACTTCAGGGGGATATGATGGCTACACCTTC
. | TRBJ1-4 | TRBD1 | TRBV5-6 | CASSPLRDRAEKLFF | TGTGCCAGCAGCCCCCTCCGGGACAGGGCTGAAAAACTGTTTTTT
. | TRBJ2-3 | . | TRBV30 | CASSGGRVDTQYF | TGTGCCTCCTCTGGTGGCCGGGTAGATACGCAGTATTTT
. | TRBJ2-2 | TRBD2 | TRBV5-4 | CASSLGLAGVTGELFF | TGTGCCAGCAGCCTTGGACTAGCGGGAGTGACCGGGGAGCTGTTTTTT
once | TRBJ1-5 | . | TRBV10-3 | CAISERRGGNQPQHF | TGTGCCATCAGTGAAAGAAGGGGTGGCAATCAGCCCCAGCATTTT
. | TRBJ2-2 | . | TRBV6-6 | CASSARGGVNTGELFF | TGTGCCAGCAGTGCCAGAGGGGGGGTCAACACCGGGGAGCTGTTTTTT
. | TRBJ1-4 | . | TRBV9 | CASSVSPSGIGGEKLFF | TGTGCCAGCAGCGTATCCCCCTCGGGGATCGGCGGTGAAAAACTGTTTTTT
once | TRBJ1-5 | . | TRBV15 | CATSRGGPQHF | TGTGCCACCAGCAGAGGAGGGCCCCAGCATTTT
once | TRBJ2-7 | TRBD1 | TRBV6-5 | CASSMTGSPSYEQYF | TGTGCCAGCAGTATGACAGGGAGCCCTTCCTACGAGCAGTACTTC
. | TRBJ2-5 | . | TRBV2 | CASSEVSYGRGQETQYF | TGTGCCAGCAGTGAAGTATCTTATGGGAGAGGCCAAGAGACCCAGTACTTC
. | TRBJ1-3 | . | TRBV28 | CASGQVTSGNTIYF | TGTGCCAGCGGCCAGGTAACCTCTGGAAACACCATATATTTT
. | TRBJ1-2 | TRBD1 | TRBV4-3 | CASRPVGTGGEGYTF | TGCGCCAGCCGACCAGTTGGGACAGGGGGCGAGGGCTACACCTTC
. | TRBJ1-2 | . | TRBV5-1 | CASSLASGNYGYTF | TGCGCCAGCAGCTTGGCTTCAGGGAACTATGGCTACACCTTC
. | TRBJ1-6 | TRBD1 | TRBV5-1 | CASSFGTGTSPLHF | TGCGCCAGCAGCTTTGGGACAGGGACTTCACCCCTCCACTTT
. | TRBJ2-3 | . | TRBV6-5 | CASSSSTDTQYF | TGTGCCAGCAGTTCTAGCACAGATACGCAGTATTTT
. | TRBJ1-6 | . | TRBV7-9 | CASSHGQVESPLHF | TGTGCCAGCAGCCATGGGCAGGTCGAATCACCCCTCCACTTT
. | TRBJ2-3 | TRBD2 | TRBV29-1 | CSVPWTSATDTQYF | TGCAGCGTTCCCTGGACTAGCGCTACAGATACGCAGTATTTT
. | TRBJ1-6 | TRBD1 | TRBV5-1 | CASSWTGSNSPLHF | TGCGCCAGCAGCTGGACAGGGAGTAATTCACCCCTCCACTTT
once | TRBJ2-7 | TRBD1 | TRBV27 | CASRPGQGPYYEQYF | TGTGCCAGCAGGCCGGGACAGGGTCCGTATTACGAGCAGTACTTC
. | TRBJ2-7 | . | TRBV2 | CASSWSSYEQYF | TGTGCCAGCTCCTGGAGCTCCTACGAGCAGTACTTC
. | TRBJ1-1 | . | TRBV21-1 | CASSNGLLTGDHTEAFF | TGTGCCAGCAGCAATGGATTACTGACAGGGGACCACACTGAAGCTTTCTTT
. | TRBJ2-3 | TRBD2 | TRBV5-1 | CASSSRGGESTQYF | TGCGCCAGTTCCTCACGGGGGGGCGAGTCTACGCAGTATTTT
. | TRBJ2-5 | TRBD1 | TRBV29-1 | CSVHSQGLVETQYF | TGCAGCGTCCACTCACAGGGGTTGGTTGAGACCCAGTACTTC
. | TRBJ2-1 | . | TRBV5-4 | CASSNNLDNEQFF | TGTGCCAGCAGCAACAACCTAGACAATGAGCAGTTCTTC
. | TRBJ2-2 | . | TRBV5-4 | CASSPPGQLNTGELFF | TGTGCCAGCAGCCCGCCGGGACAACTGAACACCGGGGAGCTGTTTTTT
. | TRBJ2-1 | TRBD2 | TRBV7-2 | CASSSRGLAGKNEQFF | TGTGCCAGCAGCTCTCGCGGGCTAGCGGGAAAGAATGAGCAGTTCTTC
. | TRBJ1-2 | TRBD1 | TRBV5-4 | CASSLGQGAYNYGYTF | TGTGCCAGCAGCCTCGGACAGGGGGCCTATAACTATGGCTACACCTTC
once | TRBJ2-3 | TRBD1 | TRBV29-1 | CSVGTGASSDTQYF | TGCAGCGTTGGGACAGGGGCGAGTTCAGATACGCAGTATTTT
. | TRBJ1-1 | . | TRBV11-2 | CASSLERGRNTEAFF | TGTGCCAGCAGCTTGGAGCGCGGCAGGAACACTGAAGCTTTCTTT
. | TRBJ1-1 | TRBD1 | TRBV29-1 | CSVLDRGTEAFF | TGCAGCGTTCTGGACAGGGGCACTGAAGCTTTCTTT
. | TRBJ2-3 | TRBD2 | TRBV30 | CAWGEGLPRDTQYF | TGTGCCTGGGGGGAGGGCCTTCCCCGGGATACGCAGTATTTT
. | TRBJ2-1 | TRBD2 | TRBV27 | CASSSPGGRVYNEQFF | TGTGCCAGCAGTTCTCCCGGCGGGAGAGTTTACAATGAGCAGTTCTTC
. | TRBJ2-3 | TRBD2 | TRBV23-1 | CASSHTLAGSTDTQYF | TGCGCCAGCAGTCATACGCTAGCGGGGAGCACAGATACGCAGTATTTT
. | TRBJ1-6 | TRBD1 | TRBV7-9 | CASSLGTGNNSPLHF | TGTGCCAGCAGTCTCGGGACAGGAAATAATTCACCCCTCCACTTT
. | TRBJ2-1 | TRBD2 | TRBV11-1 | CASTQGLARNEQFF | TGTGCCAGCACCCAAGGACTAGCGAGGAATGAGCAGTTCTTC
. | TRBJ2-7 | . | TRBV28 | CASRPIDSPYEQYF | TGTGCCAGCAGGCCGATAGACAGCCCCTACGAGCAGTACTTC
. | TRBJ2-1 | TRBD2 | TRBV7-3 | CASSLGASGSRSEQFF | TGTGCCAGCAGCTTGGGTGCTAGCGGGAGTCGAAGTGAGCAGTTCTTC
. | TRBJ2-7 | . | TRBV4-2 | CASSQDFTRSEQYF | TGTGCCAGCAGCCAAGATTTTACGCGGTCAGAGCAGTACTTC
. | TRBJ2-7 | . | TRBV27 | CASSLLGVGDEQYF | TGTGCCAGCAGTTTATTAGGGGTTGGGGACGAGCAGTACTTC
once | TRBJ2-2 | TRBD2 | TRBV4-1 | CASSQDPGLAVGELFF | TGCGCCAGCAGCCAAGATCCCGGACTAGCGGTCGGGGAGCTGTTTTTT
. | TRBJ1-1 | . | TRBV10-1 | CASSAVIGGEAFF | TGCGCCAGCAGTGCGGTTATAGGAGGTGAAGCTTTCTTT
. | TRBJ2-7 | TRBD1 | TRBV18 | CASSLRGLDEQYF | TGTGCCAGCTCACTCAGGGGGCTGGACGAGCAGTACTTC
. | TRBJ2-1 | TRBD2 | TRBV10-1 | CASSEATAGGPYNEQFF | TGCGCCAGCAGTGAAGCTACAGCGGGGGGGCCCTACAATGAGCAGTTCTTC
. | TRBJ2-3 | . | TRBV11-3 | CASSLGDGTQYF | TGTGCCAGCAGCTTGGGAGACGGTACGCAGTATTTT